These 25 T cell receptor beta chains were all obtained from the same sample, sequenced in a study of OX40 agonist ivuxolimab in advanced cancers. Assay: immunoSEQ multiplex PCR; the TCRdb copy retains only in-frame clones and omits some. The top ten hold roughly 1.5% of the sample, which has over 50,000 clones, about 89% seen once. The specimen comprised CD4+ or CD8+ T cells sorted from blood, sampled in a trial of the OX40 agonist ivuxolimab. All receptors come from an adult with an advanced solid tumor such as melanoma, head and neck, liver or kidney cancer.

The chain employs TRBV30 and TRBJ1-3; D unclear. The germline CDR1 and CDR2 sequences are GTSNPN and SVGIG (reference sequence). The germline V and J ends were trimmed by 2 bases and 0 bases, with 2 bases remaining between them. This CDR3 has 12 residues. This chain's CDR3 is CAWSNSGNTIYF. The CDR3 region has the DNA TGTGCCTGGAGTAACTCTGGAAACACCATATATTTT.

V and J are TRBV19 and TRBJ1-5; 10 bases map to TRBD1. CDR3 size: 15 residues. Germline V CDR1 and CDR2: LNHDA, SQIVND (reference sequence). V trimming: 3 bases; J trimming: 7 bases; junction bases outside the gene matches: 6. The CDR3 protein is CASSIGTGALQPQHF. CDR3 in DNA: TGTGCCAGTAGTATCGGGACAGGGGCTTTGCAGCCCCAGCATTTT.

The V call is TRBV10-3, the J call TRBJ2-7; the D gene is possibly TRBD1 (5 bases). V was shortened by 3 bases and J by 3 bases, with 12 bases between the two germline ends. From germline, CDR1 is ENHRY and CDR2 SYGVKD. The CDR3 totals 14 residues. CDR3 sequence reads: CAISEADRDYEQYF. The CDR3, as DNA: TGTGCCATCAGTGAAGCCGACAGAGACTACGAGCAGTACTTC.

The CDR3 DNA is TGTGCCAGCAGGCCTCGTTTGAACACTGAAGCTTTCTTT. Translation: CASRPRLNTEAFF. The chain joins TRBV6-5 to TRBJ1-1; D unresolved. Between the trimmed V and J ends, which lost 6 bases and 0 bases, there was a span of 8 bases. This CDR3 spans 13 amino acids. CDR1 is MNHEY, CDR2 SVGAGI, per germline.

The J gene is TRBJ2-5, the V gene TRBV28; TRBD2 matches 11 bases. With the DNA end fitting TRBJ2-7 better, the J assignment may be wrong. This CDR3 is built from 16 residues. The germline V gene encodes CDR1 MDHEN and CDR2 SYDVKM. The CDR3 region is CASSPTSGGDSYEQYF. The CDR3 nucleotides are TGTGCCAGCAGTCCCACTAGCGGGGGTGACTCCTACGAGCAGTACTTC.

The chain carries TRBV19 and TRBJ2-7; D assignment may be TRBD1 or TRBD2 (5 bases each). There are 15 residues in the CDR3. V was pared by 3 bases and J by 5 bases, with 17 bases between. Germline V gives CDR1 LNHDA, CDR2 SQIVND (reference sequence). CDR3 protein: CASSIERGRIHEQYF. The DNA of the CDR3 is TGTGCCAGTAGTATTGAGAGGGGACGGATCCACGAGCAGTACTTC.

The V call is TRBV6-5, the J call TRBJ1-4; possibly TRBD1 for D (5 bases). The germline V and J ends were trimmed by 0 bases and 0 bases, with 5 bases remaining between them. In germline, CDR1 is MNHEY, CDR2 SVGAGI. The CDR3 length is 15 residues. CDR3 in amino acids: CASSYSGATNEKLFF. CDR3 coding DNA: TGTGCCAGCAGTTACTCGGGGGCAACTAATGAAAAACTGTTTTTT.

The V gene is TRBV4-1, the J gene TRBJ1-1, with TRBD1 matching over 7 bases. The J segment lost 11 bases and the V segment lost 3 bases, leaving 12 bases of the junction unmatched. Germline V gene data show CDR1 as MGHRA and CDR2 as YSYEKL. The CDR3 has 14 amino acids. CDR3 amino acids: CASSQALIQGGAFF. The CDR3 region has the DNA TGCGCCAGCAGCCAGGCCCTTATTCAGGGGGGGGCTTTCTTT.

The chain combines TRBV7-8 with TRBJ2-1; tentative D call: TRBD1 (6 bases). Per the germline V gene, CDR1 is SGHVS and CDR2 is FQNEAQ. This CDR3 has 14 amino acids. The V end lost 0 bases, the J end lost 6 bases, and 9 bases lay between the germline ends. CDR3 sequence: CASSLAQGSNEQFF. CDR3 in DNA: TGTGCCAGCAGCTTAGCCCAGGGGAGCAATGAGCAGTTCTTC.

Of note for this clone: At one end, the junction sequence differs from germline, possibly due to a read error. The V and J genes are TRBV28 and TRBJ1-2; D is undetermined. The CDR3 extends over 13 amino acids. The germline gives CDR1 MDHEN, CDR2 SYDVKM. This chain's CDR3 is CASNADHNYGCTF. The CDR3 nucleotides read TGTGCCAGCAATGCTGACCATAACTATGGCTGCACCTTC.

The gene calls are TRBV5-6 and TRBJ2-7, with 9 bases identical to TRBD2. With V trimmed by 0 bases and J by 4 bases, 8 bases remained unmatched. CDR1 and CDR2 (germline): SGHDT, YYEEEE. The CDR3 loop spans 16 amino acids. As DNA, the CDR3 is TGTGCCAGCAGCTTGGGAAGCGGGAGGACACTTTACGAGCAGTACTTC. It specifies CASSLGSGRTLYEQYF.

The chain uses TRBV11-2 and TRBJ2-6; D remains ambiguous. The CDR3 consists of 13 residues. Germline V lookup: CDR1 SGHAT, CDR2 FQNNGV. The ends were cut back, 5 bases at V and 1 base at J, with 3 bases in the middle. CDR3 DNA: TGTGCCAGCAGCATATCTGGGGCCAACGTCCTGACTTTC. Protein product: CASSISGANVLTF.

The chain joins TRBV2 to TRBJ2-7; D could derive from TRBD1 or TRBD2 (5 bases each). The germline V gene has CDR1 SNHLY and CDR2 FYNNEI. V lost 8 bases and J lost 0, with 14 bases in between. This CDR3 has 14 residues. For the CDR3, the DNA is TGTGCCAGCGGTTCGTGGGGGAGCTCCTACGAGCAGTACTTC. Translation: CASGSWGSSYEQYF.

This chain connects TRBV7-9 to TRBJ2-3; 11 bases are shared with TRBD2. This CDR3 spans 16 amino acids. CDR1 SEHNR and CDR2 FQNEAQ come from the germline V gene (reference sequence). Losses at the gene ends were 6 bases for V and 2 bases for J; bases not matched to a gene: 7. The CDR3: CASSAGTSGTTDTQYF. The CDR3 DNA sequence: TGTGCCAGCAGTGCCGGGACTAGCGGAACCACAGATACGCAGTATTTT.

The chain employs TRBV4-1 and TRBJ2-1; D is unresolved. V was shortened by 4 bases and J by 5 bases, with 6 bases between the two germline ends. CDR1 is MGHRA and CDR2 is YSYEKL in the germline V gene. There are 12 residues in the CDR3. The CDR3 coding sequence is TGCGCCAGCAGCCTTACTCACAATGAGCAGTTCTTC. The encoded protein is CASSLTHNEQFF.

This rearrangement joins TRBV18 to TRBJ1-1; possible D gene TRBD1, 6 bases. V lost 7 bases to trimming and J lost 4 bases, with 19 bases between them. The CDR3 sequence is 15 residues long. The germline V gene has CDR1 KGHSH and CDR2 LQKENI. The CDR3 sequence is CASYGARGPGTEAFF. The CDR3 nucleotides read TGTGCCAGCTATGGAGCCAGGGGTCCGGGCACTGAAGCTTTCTTT.

CDR3 bases: TGTGCCAGCAGCGTAGCGGGAGGGCCCTTGTCGGCAGATACGCAGTATTTT. Its protein is CASSVAGGPLSADTQYF. V is TRBV9 and J is TRBJ2-3; 8 bases are a match to TRBD2. The V gene end was trimmed by 0 bases and the J gene end by 4 bases; junction bases not matched to a gene: 10. The germline gives CDR1 SGDLS, CDR2 YYNGEE. The CDR3 has 17 residues.

The chain has TRBV6-5 and TRBJ2-7; 7 bases line up with TRBD2. Germline values: CDR1 MNHEY, CDR2 SVGAGI. V dropped 8 bases and J dropped 3; count of bases not matched to a gene: 4. The CDR3 length is 12 residues. The CDR3, as DNA: TGTGCCAGCTCGGGGGGACTCTACGAGCAGTACTTC. Protein: CASSGGLYEQYF.

Comment on this clone: The sample contains more than one DNA sequence encoding this CDR3. The rearrangement links TRBV9 to TRBJ2-3, with a weak D call TRBD2 (6 bases). Germline CDR1 reads SGDLS; CDR2 reads YYNGEE. The CDR3 runs to 14 residues. The germline V and J ends were trimmed by 1 base and 0 bases, with 6 bases remaining between them. Here the CDR3 DNA reads TGTGCCAGCAGCGTAAGCGGGAGCACAGATACGCAGTATTTT. Protein: CASSVSGSTDTQYF.

The chain has TRBV7-9 and TRBJ1-4, with D perhaps matching TRBD1 (5 bases). The CDR3 extends over 18 amino acids. Per the germline V gene, CDR1 is SEHNR and CDR2 is FQNEAQ (reference sequence). Deletions cut 2 bases from V and 7 bases from J, with 23 bases between. CDR3 amino acids: CASSLKIGGARAGEKLFF. CDR3 in DNA: TGTGCCAGCAGCTTAAAGATTGGAGGGGCGAGAGCAGGTGAAAAACTGTTTTTT.

V is TRBV18 and J is TRBJ2-7, with TRBD1 matching 10 bases. V lost 2 bases, J lost 5 bases, and 3 bases stayed unmatched. The germline CDR1 and CDR2 sequences are KGHSH and LQKENI. This CDR3 region has 14 residues. The CDR3 DNA follows: TGTGCCAGCTCACCAGGGACAGGGGTTGACGAGCAGTACTTC. It encodes CASSPGTGVDEQYF.

The chain has TRBV6-1 and TRBJ1-4, with 7 positions matching TRBD1. The CDR3 consists of 14 residues. Trimming cost V 5 bases and J 7 bases; bases outside gene matches: 7. Germline V lookup: CDR1 MNHNS, CDR2 SASEGT. The DNA of the CDR3 is TGTGCCAGCAGTAAGGGACAGAGGGCTGAAAAACTGTTTTTT. Translated, it gives CASSKGQRAEKLFF.

This rearrangement joins TRBV18 to TRBJ2-7; D may correspond to TRBD1 or TRBD2 (5 bases each). This CDR3 contains 14 residues. V was pared by 2 bases and J by 11 bases, with 19 bases between. Germline-derived CDR1 and CDR2 are KGHSH and LQKENI. The CDR3 loop reads CASSPGSEAGREYF. The CDR3 DNA reads as TGTGCCAGCTCACCAGGCAGCGAGGCAGGGAGAGAGTACTTC.

This clone was observed once. The V gene is TRBV6-5, the J gene TRBJ1-1, with D hard to call. The germline V gene encodes CDR1 MNHEY and CDR2 SVGAGI. The CDR3 extends over 14 amino acids. The V gene lost 2 bases and the J gene lost 1 base, with 8 bases spanning the gap. As DNA, the CDR3 is TGTGCCAGCAGTTACCGGCGGGGGAACACTGAAGCTTTCTTT. Its protein is CASSYRRGNTEAFF.

The genes are TRBV19 and TRBJ2-3, with a tentative D call TRBD1 (5 bases). The CDR3 consists of 13 residues. The germline V gene has CDR1 LNHDA and CDR2 SQIVND (reference sequence). V was shortened by 7 bases and J by 2 bases, with 10 bases between the two germline ends. The CDR3 DNA reads TGTGCCAGTACGGCAGGGCCCACAGATACGCAGTATTTT. Residues: CASTAGPTDTQYF.